This TCR beta chain was documented in a study of somatic mutations in cytotoxic T cells in rheumatoid arthritis. Study details: Peripheral blood samples of less than 35 ml EDTA were taken from patients directly after diagnosis and before treatment. Study-wide points: Nobody had found out which antigens the expanded CD8+ clones targeted. Per patient, the largest CD8+ clone was found to exceed 20% of CD8+ cells in about an eighth of the 65 cases.

Profiling relied on immunoSEQ multiplex PCR, and the TCRdb table lists in-frame clones only, not all of them. The data show some 9,900 clones, with about 82% seen just once and roughly 8% held by the top ten. Turning to this clone: What it recognizes is unknown.

The source material was CD8+ T cells sorted from blood. The clonotype originates from an adult with rheumatoid arthritis.

CDR3 coding DNA: TGTGCCAGCAGTAGGACAGGGGGGATCACTGAAGCTTTCTTT. Encoded protein: CASSRTGGITEAFF. The chain has TRBV6-5 and TRBJ1-1, with 10 bases matching TRBD1. The CDR3 is made up of 14 amino acids. From germline, CDR1 is MNHEY and CDR2 SVGAGI. The V gene end was trimmed by 5 bases and the J gene end by 4 bases; junction bases not matched to a gene: 4.